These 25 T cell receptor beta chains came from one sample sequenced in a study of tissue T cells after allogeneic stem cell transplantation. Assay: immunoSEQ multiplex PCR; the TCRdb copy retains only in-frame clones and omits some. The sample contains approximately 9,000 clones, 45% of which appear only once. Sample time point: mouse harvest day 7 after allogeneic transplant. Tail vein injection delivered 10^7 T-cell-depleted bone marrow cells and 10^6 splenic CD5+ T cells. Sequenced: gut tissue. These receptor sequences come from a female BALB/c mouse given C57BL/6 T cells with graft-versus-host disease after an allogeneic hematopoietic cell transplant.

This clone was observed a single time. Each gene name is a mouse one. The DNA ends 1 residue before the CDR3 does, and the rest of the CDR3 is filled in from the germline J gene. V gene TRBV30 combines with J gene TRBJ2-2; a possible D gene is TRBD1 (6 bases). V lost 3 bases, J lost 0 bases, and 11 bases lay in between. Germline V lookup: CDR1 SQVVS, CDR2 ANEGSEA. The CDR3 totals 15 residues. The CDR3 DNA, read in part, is TGTAGTTCTAGGGGGGACACCGCAAACACCGGGCAGCTCTAC. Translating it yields CSSRGDTANTGQLY. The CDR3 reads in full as CSSRGDTANTGQLYF.

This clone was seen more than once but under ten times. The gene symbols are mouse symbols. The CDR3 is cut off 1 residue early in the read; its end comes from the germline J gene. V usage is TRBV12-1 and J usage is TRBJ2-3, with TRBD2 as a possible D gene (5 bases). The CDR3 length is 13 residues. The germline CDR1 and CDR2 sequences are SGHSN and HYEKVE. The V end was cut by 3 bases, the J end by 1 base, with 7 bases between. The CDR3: CASSGWGAETLYF. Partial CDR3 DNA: TGTGCCAGCTCTGGCTGGGGTGCAGAAACGCTGTAT.

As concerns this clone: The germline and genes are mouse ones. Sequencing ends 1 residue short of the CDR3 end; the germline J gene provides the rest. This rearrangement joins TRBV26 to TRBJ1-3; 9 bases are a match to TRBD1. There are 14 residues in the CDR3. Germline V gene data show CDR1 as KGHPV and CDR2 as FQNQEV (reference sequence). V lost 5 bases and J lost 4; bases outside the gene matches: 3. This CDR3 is CASSYRGRGNTLYF. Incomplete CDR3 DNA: TGTGCCAGCAGTTACAGGGGGCGAGGAAATACGCTCTAT.

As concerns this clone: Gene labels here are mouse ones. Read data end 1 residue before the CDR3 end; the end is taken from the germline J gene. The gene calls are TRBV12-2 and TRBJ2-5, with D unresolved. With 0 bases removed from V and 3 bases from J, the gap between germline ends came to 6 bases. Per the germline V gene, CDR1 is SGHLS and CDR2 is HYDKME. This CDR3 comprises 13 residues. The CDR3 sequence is CASSLGQQDTQYF. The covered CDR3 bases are TGTGCCAGCTCTCTCGGCCAACAAGACACCCAGTAC.

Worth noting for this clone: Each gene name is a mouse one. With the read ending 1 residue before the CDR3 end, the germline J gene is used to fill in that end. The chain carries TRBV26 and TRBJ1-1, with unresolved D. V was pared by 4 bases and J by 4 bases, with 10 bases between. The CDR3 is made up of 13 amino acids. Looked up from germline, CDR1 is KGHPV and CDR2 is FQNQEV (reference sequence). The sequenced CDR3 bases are TGTGCCAGCAGTCCCATATCCACCACAGAAGTCTTC. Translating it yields CASSPISTTEVF. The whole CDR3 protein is CASSPISTTEVFF.

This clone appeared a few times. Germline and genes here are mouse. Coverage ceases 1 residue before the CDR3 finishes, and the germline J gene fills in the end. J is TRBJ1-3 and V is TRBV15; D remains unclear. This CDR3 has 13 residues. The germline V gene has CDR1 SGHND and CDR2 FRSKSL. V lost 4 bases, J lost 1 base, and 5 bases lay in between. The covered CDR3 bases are TGTGCCAGCAGTTGGGGATCTGGAAATACGCTCTAT. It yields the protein CASSWGSGNTLY. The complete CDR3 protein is CASSWGSGNTLYF.

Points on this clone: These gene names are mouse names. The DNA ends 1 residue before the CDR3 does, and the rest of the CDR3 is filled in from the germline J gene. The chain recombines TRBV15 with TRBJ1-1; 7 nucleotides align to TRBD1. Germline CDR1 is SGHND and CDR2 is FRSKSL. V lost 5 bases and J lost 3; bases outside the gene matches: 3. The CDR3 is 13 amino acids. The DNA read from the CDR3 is TGTGCCAGCAGTCCACAGGGGTACACAGAAGTCTTC. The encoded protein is CASSPQGYTEVF. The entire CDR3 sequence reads CASSPQGYTEVFF.

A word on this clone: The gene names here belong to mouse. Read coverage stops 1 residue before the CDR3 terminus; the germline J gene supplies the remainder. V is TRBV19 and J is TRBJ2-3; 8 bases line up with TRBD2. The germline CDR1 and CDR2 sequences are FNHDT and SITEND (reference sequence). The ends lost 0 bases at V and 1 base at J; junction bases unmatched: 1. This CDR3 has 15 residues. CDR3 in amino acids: CASSIGGGGAETLYF. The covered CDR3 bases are TGTGCCAGCAGTATAGGGGGGGGCGGTGCAGAAACGCTGTAT. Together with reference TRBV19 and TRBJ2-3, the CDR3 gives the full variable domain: GGIITQTPKFLIGQEGQKLTLKCQQNFNHDTMYWYRQDSGKGLRLIYYSITENDLQKGDLSEGYDASREKKSSFSLTVTSAQKNEMAVFLCASSIGGGGAETLYFGSGTRLTVL.

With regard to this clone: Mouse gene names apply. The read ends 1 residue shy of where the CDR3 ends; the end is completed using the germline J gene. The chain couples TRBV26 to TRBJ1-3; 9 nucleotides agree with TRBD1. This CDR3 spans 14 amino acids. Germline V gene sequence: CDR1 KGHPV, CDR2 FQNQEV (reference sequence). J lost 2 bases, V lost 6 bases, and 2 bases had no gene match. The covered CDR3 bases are TGTGCCAGCAGCCGGGACAGGGCTGGAAATACGCTCTAT. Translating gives CASSRDRAGNTLY. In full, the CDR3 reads CASSRDRAGNTLYF.

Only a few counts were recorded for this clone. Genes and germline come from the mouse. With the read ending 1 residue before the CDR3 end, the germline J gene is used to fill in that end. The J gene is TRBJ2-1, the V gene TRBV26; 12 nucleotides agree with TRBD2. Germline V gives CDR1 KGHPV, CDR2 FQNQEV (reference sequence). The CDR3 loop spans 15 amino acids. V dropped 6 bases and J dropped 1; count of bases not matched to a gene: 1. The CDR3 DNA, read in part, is TGTGCCAGCAGCGGGACTGGGGGGAACTATGCTGAGCAGTTC. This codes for CASSGTGGNYAEQF. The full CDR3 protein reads CASSGTGGNYAEQFF.

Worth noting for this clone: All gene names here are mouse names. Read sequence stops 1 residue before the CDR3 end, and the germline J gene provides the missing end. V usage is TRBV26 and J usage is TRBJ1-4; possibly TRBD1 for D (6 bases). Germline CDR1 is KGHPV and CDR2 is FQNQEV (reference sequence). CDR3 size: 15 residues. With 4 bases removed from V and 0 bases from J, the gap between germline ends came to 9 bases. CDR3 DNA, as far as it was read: TGTGCCAGCAGTCGAGGACAGATTTCCAACGAAAGATTATTT. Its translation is CASSRGQISNERLF. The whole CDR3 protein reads CASSRGQISNERLFF.

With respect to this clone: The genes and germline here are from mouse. The covered CDR3 bases are TGTGCCAGCAGTCTTGGGGGAAACACCTTGTAC. The encoded protein is CASSLGGNTLY. The full CDR3 reads CASSLGGNTLYF. The rearrangement links TRBV26 to TRBJ2-4; tentatively, D is TRBD2 (6 bases). The read is 1 residue too short to cover the CDR3 end, so that end is filled in from the germline J gene. The CDR3 consists of 12 residues. CDR1 and CDR2 from the germline V gene are KGHPV and FQNQEV (reference sequence). V was trimmed by 3 bases and J by 5 bases, leaving 6 bases between them. Together with reference TRBV26 and TRBJ2-4, the CDR3 gives the full variable domain: NSKVIQTPRYLVKGQGQKAKMRCIPEKGHPVVFWYQQNKNNEFKFLINFQNQEVLQQIDMTEKRFSAECPSNSPCSLEIQSSEAGDSALYLCASSLGGNTLYFGAGTRLSVL.

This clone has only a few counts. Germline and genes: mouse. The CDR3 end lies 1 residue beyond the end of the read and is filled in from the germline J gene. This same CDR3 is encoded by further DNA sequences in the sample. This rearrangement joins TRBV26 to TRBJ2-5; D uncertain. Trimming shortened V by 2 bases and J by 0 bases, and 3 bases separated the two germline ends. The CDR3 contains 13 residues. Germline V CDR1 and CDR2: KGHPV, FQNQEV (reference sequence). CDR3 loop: CASSLGNQDTQYF. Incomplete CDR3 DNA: TGTGCCAGCAGTCTGGGGAACCAAGACACCCAGTAC.

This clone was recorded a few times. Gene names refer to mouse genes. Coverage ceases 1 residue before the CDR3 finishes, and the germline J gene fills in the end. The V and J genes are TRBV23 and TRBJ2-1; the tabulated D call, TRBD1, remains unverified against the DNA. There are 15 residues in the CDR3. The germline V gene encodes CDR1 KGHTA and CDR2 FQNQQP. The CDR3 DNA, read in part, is TGCTCCAGCAGTCAAACAGGGGGCGCAGGAGCTGAGCAGTTC. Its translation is CSSSQTGGAGAEQF. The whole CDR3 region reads CSSSQTGGAGAEQFF.

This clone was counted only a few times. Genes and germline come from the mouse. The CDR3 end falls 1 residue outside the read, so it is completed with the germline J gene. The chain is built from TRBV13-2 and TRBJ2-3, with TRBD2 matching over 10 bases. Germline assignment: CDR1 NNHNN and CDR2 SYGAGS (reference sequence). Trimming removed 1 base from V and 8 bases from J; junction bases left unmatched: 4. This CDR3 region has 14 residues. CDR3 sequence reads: CASGDRLGGRTLYF. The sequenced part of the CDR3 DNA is TGTGCCAGCGGTGATCGGCTGGGGGGGCGAACGCTGTAT.

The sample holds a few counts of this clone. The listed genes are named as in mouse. The part of the CDR3 DNA that was read is TGTGCTAGCAGTTCACAGGGGAGAAATTCGCCCCTCTAC. Its protein is CASSSQGRNSPLY. The CDR3 reads in full as CASSSQGRNSPLYF. The J gene is TRBJ1-6, the V gene TRBV29; TRBD1 agrees at 7 bases. The read is 1 residue too short to cover the CDR3 end, so that end is filled in from the germline J gene. TRBJ1-6 belongs to the ORF category, with a function that is uncertain. V shed 4 bases, J shed 7 bases, and the junction held 4 bases outside the gene matches. Germline-derived CDR1 and CDR2 are MSHET and SYDVDS. This CDR3 has 14 residues.

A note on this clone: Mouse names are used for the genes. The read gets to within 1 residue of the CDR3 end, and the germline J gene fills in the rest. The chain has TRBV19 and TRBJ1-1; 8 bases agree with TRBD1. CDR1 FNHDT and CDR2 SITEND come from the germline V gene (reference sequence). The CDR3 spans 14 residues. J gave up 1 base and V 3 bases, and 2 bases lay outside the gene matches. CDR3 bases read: TGTGCCAGCAGTAGAGGGACAGGGAACACAGAAGTCTTC. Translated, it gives CASSRGTGNTEVF. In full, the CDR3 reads CASSRGTGNTEVFF.

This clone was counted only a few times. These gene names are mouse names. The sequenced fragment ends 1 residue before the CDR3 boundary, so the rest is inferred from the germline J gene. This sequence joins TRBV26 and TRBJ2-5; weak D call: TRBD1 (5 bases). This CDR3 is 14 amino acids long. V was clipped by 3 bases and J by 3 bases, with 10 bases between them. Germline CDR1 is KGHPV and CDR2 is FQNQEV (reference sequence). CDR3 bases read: TGTGCCAGCAGTCTAGAGGGGAAACAAGACACCCAGTAC. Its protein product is CASSLEGKQDTQY. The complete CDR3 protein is CASSLEGKQDTQYF.

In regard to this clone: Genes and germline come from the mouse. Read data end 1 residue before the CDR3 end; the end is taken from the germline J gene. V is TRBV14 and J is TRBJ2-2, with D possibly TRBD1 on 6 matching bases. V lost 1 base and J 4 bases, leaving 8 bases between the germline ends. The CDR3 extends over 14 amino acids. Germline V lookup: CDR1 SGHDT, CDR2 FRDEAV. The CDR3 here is CASSFVTGTGQLYF. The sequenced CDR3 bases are TGTGCCAGCAGTTTCGTGACAGGCACCGGGCAGCTCTAC.

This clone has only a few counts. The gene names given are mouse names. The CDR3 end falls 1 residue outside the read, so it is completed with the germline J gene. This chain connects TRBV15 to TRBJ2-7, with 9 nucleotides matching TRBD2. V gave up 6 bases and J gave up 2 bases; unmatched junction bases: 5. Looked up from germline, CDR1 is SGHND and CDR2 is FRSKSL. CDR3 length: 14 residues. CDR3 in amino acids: CASSRGLGAYEQYF. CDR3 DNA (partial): TGTGCCAGCAGCCGGGGACTGGGAGCCTATGAACAGTAC.

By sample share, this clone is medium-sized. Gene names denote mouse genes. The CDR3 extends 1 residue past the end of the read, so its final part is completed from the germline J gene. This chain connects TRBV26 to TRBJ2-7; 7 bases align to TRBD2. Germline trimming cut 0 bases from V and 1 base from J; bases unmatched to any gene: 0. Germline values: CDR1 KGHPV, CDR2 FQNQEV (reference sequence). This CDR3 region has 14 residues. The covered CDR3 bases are TGTGCCAGCAGTCTGTCTGGGGGGTCCTATGAACAGTAC. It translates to CASSLSGGSYEQY. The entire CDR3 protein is CASSLSGGSYEQYF.

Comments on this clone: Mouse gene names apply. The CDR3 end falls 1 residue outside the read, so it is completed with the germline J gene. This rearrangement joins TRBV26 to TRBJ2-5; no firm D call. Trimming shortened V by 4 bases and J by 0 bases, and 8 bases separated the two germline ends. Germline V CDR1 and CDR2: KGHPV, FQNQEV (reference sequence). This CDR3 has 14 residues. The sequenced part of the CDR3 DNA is TGTGCCAGCAGTCCTTTGATTAACCAAGACACCCAGTAC. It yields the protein CASSPLINQDTQY. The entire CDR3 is CASSPLINQDTQYF. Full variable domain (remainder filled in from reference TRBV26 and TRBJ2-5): NSKVIQTPRYLVKGQGQKAKMRCIPEKGHPVVFWYQQNKNNEFKFLINFQNQEVLQQIDMTEKRFSAECPSNSPCSLEIQSSEAGDSALYLCASSPLINQDTQYFGPGTRLLVL.

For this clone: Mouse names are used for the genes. The CDR3 loop is CASSLRDIQDTQYF. The part of the CDR3 DNA that was read is TGTGCCAGCAGTCTGAGGGACATACAAGACACCCAGTAC. The chain combines TRBV26 with TRBJ2-5; tentative D call: TRBD1 (6 bases). With the read ending 1 residue before the CDR3 end, the germline J gene is used to fill in that end. CDR3 length: 14 amino acids. The germline CDR1 and CDR2 sequences are KGHPV and FQNQEV (reference sequence). The V end lost 2 bases, the J end lost 3 bases, and 9 bases lay between the germline ends.

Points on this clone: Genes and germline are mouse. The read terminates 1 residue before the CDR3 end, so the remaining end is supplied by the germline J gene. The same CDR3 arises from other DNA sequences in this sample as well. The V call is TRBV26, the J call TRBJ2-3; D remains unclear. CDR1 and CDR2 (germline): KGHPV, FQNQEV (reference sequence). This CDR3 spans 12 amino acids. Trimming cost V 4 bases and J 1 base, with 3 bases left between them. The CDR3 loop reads CASSPGAETLYF. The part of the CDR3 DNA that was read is TGTGCCAGCAGTCCGGGTGCAGAAACGCTGTAT.

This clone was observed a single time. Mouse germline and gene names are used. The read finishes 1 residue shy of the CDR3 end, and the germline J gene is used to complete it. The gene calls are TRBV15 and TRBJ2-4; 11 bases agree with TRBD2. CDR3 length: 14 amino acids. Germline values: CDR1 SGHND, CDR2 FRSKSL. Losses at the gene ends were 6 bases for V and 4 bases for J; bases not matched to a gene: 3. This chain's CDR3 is CASRLTGGENTLYF. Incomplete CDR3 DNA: TGTGCCAGCAGGTTGACTGGGGGGGAAAACACCTTGTAC.